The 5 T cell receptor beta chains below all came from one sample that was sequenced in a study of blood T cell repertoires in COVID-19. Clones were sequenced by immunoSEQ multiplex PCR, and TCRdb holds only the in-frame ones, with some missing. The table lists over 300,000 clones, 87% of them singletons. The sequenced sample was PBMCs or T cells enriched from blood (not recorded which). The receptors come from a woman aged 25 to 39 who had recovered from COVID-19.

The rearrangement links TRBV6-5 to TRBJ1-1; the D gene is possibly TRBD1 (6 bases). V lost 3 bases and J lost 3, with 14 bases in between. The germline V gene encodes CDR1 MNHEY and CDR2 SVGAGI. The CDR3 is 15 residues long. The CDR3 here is CASSYAGVGHTEAFF. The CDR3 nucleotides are TGTGCCAGCAGTTATGCAGGGGTCGGGCACACTGAAGCTTTCTTT.

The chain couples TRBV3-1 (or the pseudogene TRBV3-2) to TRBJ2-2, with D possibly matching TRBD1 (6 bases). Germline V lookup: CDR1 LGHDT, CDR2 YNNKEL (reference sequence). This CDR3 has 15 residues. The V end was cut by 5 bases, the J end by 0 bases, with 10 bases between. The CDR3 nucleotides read TGTGCCAGCAGCTCCACAGGGCCGAACACCGGGGAGCTGTTTTTT. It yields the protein CASSSTGPNTGELFF.

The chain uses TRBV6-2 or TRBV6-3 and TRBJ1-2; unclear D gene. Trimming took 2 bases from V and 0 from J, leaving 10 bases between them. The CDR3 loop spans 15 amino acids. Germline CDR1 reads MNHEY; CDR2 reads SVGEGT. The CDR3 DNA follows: TGTGCCAGCAGTTACGACGGAACAGCTAACTATGGCTACACCTTC. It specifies CASSYDGTANYGYTF.

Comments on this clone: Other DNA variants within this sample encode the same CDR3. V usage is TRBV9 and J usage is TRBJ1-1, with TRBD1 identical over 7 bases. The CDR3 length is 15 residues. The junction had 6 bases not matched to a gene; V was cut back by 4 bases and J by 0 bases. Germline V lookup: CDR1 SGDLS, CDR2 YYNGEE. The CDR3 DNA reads TGTGCCAGCAGCCCAAGGACAGGCCTGAACACTGAAGCTTTCTTT. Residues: CASSPRTGLNTEAFF.

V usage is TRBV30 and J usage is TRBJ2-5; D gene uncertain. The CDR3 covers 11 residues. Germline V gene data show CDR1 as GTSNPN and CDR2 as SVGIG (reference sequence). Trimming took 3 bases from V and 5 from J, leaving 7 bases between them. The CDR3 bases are TGTGCCTGGAGCCCCCGGGAGACCCAGTACTTC. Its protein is CAWSPRETQYF.